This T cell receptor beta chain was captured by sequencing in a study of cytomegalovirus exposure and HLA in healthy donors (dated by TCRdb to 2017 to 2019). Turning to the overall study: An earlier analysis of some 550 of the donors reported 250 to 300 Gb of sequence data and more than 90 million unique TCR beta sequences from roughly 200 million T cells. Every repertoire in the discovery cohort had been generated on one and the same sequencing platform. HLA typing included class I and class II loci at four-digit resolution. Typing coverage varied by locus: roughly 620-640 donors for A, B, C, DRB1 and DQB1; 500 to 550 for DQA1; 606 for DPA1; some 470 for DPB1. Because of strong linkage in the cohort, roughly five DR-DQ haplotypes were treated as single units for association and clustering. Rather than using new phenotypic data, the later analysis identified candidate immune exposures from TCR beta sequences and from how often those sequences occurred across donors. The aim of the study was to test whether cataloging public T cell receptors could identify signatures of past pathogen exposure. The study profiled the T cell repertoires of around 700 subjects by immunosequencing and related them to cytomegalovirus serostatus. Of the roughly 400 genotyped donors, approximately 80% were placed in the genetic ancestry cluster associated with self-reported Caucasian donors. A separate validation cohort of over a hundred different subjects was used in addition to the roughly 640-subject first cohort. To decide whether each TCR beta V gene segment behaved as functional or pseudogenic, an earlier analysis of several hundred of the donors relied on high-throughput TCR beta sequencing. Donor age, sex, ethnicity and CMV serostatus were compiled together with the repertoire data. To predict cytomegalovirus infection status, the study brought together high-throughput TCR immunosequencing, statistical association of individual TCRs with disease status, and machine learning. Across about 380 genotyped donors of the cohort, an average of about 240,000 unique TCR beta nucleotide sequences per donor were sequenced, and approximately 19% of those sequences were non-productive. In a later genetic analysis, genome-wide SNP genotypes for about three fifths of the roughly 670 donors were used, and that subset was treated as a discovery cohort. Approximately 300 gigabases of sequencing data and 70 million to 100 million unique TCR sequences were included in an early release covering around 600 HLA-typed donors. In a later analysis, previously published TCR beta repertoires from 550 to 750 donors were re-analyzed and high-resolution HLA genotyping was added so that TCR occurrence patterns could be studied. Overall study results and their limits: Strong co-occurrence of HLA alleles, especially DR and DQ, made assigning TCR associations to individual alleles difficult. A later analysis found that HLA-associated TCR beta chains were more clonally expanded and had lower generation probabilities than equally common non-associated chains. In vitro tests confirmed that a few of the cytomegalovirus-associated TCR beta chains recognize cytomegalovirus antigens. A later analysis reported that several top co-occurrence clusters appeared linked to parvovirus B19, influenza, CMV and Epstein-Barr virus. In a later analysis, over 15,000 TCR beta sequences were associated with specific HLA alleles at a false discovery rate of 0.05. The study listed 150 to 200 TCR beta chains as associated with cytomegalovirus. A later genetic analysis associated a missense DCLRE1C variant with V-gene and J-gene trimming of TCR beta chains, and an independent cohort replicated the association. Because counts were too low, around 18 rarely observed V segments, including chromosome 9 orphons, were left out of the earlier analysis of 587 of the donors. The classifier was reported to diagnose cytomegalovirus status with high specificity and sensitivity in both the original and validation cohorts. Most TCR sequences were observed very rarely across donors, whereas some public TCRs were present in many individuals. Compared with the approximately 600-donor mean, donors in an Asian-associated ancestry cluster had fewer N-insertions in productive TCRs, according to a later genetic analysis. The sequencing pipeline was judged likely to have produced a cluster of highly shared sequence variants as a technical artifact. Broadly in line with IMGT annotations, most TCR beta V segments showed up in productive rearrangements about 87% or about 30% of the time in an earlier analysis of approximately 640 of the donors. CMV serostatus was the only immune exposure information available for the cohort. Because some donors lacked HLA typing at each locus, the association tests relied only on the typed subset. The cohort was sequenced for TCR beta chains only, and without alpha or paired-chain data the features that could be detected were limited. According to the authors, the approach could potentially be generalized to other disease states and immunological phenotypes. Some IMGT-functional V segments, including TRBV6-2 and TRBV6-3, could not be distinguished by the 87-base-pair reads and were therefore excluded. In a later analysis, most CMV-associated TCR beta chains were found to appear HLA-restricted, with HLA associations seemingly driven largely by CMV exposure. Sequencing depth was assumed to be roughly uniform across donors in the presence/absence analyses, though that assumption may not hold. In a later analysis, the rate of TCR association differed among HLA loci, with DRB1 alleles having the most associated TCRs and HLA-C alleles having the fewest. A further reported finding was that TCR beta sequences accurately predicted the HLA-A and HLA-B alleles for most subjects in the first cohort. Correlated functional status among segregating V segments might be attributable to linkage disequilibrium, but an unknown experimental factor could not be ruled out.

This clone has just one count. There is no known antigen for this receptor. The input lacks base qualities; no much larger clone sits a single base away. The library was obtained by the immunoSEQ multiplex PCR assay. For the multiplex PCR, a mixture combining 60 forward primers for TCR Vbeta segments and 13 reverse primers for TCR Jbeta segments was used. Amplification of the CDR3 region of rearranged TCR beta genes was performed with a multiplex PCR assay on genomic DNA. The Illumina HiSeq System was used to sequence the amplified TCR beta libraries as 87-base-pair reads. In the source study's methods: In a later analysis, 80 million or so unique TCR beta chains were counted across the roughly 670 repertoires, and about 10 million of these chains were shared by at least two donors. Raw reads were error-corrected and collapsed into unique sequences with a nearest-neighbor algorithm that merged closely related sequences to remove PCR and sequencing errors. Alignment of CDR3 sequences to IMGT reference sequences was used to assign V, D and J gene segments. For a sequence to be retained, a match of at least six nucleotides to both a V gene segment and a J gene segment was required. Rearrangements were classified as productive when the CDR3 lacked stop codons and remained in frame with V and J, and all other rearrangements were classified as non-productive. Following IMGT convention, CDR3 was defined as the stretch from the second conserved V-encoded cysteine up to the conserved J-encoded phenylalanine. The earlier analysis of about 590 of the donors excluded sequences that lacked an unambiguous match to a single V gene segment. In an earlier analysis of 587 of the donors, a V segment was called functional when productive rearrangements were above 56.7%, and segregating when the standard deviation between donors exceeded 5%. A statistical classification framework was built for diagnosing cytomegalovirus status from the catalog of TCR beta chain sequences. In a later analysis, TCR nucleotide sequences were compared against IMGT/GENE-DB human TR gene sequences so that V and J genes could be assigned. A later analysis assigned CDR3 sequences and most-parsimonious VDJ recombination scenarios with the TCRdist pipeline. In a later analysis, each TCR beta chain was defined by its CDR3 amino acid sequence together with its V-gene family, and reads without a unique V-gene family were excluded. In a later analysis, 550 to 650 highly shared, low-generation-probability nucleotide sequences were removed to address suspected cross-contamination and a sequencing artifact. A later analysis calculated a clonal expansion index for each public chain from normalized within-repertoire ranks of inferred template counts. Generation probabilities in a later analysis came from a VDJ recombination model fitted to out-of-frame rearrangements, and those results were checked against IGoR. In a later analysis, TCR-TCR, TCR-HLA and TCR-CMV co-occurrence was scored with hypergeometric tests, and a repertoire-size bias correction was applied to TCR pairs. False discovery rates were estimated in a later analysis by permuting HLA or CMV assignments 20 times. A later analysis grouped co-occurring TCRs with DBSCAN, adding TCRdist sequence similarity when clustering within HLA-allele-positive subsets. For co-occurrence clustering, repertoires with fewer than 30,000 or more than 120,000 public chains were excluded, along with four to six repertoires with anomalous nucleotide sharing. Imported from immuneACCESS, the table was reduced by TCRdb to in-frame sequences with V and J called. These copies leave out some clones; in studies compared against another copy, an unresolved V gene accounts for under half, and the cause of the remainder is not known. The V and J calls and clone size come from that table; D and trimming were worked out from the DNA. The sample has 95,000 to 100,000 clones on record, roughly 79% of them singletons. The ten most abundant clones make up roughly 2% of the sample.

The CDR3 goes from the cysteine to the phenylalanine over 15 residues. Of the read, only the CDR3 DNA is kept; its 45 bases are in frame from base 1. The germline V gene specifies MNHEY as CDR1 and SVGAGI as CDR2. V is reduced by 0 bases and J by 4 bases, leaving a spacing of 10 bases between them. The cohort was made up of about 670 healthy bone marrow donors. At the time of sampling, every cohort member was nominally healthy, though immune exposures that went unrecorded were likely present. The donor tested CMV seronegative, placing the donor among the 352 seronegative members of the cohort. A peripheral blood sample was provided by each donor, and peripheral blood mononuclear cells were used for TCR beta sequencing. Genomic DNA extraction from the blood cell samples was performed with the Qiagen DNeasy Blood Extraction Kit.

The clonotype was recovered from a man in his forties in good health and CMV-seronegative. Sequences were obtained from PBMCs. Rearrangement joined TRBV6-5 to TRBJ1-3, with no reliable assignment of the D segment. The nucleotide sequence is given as TGTGCCAGCAGTTACTCATCCCATCGGGGAAACACCATATATTTT. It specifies CASSYSSHRGNTIYF.